This TCR beta chain was found in a study of T cells in Graves' hyperthyroidism and ophthalmopathy. Study-level findings and limits: In the blood, most expanded thyroid clonotypes above 0.001 appeared as well. Before onset, ophthalmopathy was predicted by the model a median roughly 6.8 months earlier.

Researchers amplified the TCR beta CDR3 regions from RNA transcripts. TCR CDR3 underwent first-round RT-PCR with the HTBI primer set. TCRdb recomputed calls from the multiplex PCR reads with MiXCR, one row per CDR3 protein. The data hold 300,000 to 450,000 distinct CDR3 sequences, with roughly 20% observed a single time. Diagnoses were established using clinical symptoms, serum thyroxine and TRAb, thyroid ultrasound and orbital computed tomography. This clonotype was counted many times. Its target is not known. V was clipped by 3 bases and J by 1 base, with 6 bases between them. CDR1 is MDHEN, CDR2 SYDVKM, per germline. The CDR3 consists of 13 residues.

This TCR was sampled from a woman aged 40 to 50 with Graves' ophthalmopathy. Material for sequencing was blood. The gene calls are TRBV28 and TRBJ1-1; D remains ambiguous. The CDR3 reads CASSFPRNTEAFF. In DNA, the CDR3 is TGTGCCAGCAGTTTCCCCAGGAACACTGAAGCTTTCTTT.